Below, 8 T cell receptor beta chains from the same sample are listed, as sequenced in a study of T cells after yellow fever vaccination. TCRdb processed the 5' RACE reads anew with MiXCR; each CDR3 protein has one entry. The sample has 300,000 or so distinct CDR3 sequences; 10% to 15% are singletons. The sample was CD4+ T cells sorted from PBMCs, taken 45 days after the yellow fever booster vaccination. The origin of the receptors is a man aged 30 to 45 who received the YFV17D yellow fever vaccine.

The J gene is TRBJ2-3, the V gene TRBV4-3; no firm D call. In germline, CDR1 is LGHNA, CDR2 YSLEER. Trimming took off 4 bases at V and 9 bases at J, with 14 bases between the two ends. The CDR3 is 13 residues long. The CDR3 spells CASSPVPRQTQYF. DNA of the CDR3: TGCGCCAGCAGCCCCGTCCCCCGGCAAACGCAGTATTTT.

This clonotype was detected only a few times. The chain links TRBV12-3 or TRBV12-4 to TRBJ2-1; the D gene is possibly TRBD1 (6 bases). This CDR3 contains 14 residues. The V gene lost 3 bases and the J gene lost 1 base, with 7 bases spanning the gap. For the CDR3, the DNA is TGTGCCAGCAGTTTCCAGGGGTCCTACAATGAGCAGTTCTTC. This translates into CASSFQGSYNEQFF.

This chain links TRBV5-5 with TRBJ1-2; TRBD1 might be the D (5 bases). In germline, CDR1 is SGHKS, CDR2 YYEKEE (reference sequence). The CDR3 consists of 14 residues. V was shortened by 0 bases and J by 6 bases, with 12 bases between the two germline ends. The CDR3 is CASSLVGGWDGYTF. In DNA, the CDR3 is TGTGCCAGCAGCTTGGTCGGGGGTTGGGATGGCTACACCTTC. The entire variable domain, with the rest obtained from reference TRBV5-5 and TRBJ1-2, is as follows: DAGVTQSPTHLIKTRGQQVTLRCSPISGHKSVSWYQQVLGQGPQFIFQYYEKEERGRGNFPDRFSARQFPNYSSELNVNALLLGDSALYLCASSLVGGWDGYTFGSGTRLTVV.

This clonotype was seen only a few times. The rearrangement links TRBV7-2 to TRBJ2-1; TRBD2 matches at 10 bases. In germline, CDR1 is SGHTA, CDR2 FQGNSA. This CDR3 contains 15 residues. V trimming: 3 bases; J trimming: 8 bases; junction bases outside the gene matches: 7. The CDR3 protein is CASSLLAGDFHEQFF. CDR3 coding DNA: TGTGCCAGCAGCTTGCTAGCGGGAGATTTCCATGAGCAGTTCTTC.

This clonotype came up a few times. CDR3 in DNA: TGCAGTGCTAGTACGAACACTGAAGCTTTCTTT. This gives the protein CSASTNTEAFF. V gene TRBV20-1 combines with J gene TRBJ1-1; the D is unclear. Trimming removed 3 bases from V and 1 base from J, with 3 bases in between. Germline CDR1 reads DFQATT; CDR2 reads SNEGSKA (reference sequence). The CDR3 has 11 residues.

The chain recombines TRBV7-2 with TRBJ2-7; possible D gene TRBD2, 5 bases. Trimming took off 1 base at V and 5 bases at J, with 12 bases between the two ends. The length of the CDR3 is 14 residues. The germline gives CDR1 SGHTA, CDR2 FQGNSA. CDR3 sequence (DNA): TGTGCCAGCAGCTTAGGATGGAGGAGCGACGAGCAGTACTTC. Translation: CASSLGWRSDEQYF.

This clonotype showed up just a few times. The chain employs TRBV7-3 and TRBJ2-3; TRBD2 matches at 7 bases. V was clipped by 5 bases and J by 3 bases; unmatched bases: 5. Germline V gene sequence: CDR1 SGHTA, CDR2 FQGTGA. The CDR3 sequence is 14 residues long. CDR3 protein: CASSPASGTDTQYF. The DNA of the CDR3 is TGTGCCAGCAGCCCCGCTAGCGGAACAGATACGCAGTATTTT.

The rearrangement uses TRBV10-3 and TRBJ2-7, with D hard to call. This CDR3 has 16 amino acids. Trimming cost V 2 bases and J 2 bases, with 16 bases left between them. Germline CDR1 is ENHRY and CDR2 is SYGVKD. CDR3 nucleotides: TGTGCCATCAGTGAGAGGTCGGGTCTCCTTCCCTACGAGCAGTACTTC. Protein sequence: CAISERSGLLPYEQYF.